Below, 28 T cell receptor beta chains from the same sample are listed, as sequenced in a study of blood T cell repertoires in COVID-19. Only in-frame clones appear in the TCRdb table, and some are missing; sequencing was by immunoSEQ multiplex PCR. The sample contains roughly 120,000 clones, around four fifths of which appear only once. The source material was peripheral blood. These receptors all come from a middle-aged woman with acute or convalescent COVID-19.

V gene TRBV5-1 combines with J gene TRBJ1-2; 8 positions agree with TRBD1. The CDR3 contains 14 residues. V lost 0 bases and J lost 8; bases outside the gene matches: 6. Germline V gene lookup returns CDR1 SGHRS and CDR2 YFSETQ. CDR3 sequence: CASSLADRAEGYTF. CDR3 nucleotide sequence: TGCGCCAGCAGCTTGGCGGACAGGGCAGAAGGCTACACCTTC.

As DNA, the CDR3 is TGTGCCAGCAGCTTACTGAGAGGGAGTGTTTTGGGGGAGCAGTACTTC. Residues: CASSLLRGSVLGEQYF. The chain is built from TRBV7-8 and TRBJ2-7; D is possibly TRBD2 (5 bases). Germline CDR1 SGHVS, CDR2 FQNEAQ. Trimming removed 2 bases at V and 7 bases at J, with 21 bases between. This CDR3 has 16 residues.

This clone was observed a few times. The CDR3 DNA sequence: TGCGCCAGCAGCCAAGTAGAGACAGGCTTCAACTATGGCTACACCTTC. Residues: CASSQVETGFNYGYTF. J is TRBJ1-2 and V is TRBV4-3; D is possibly TRBD1 (6 bases). The CDR3 is 16 residues long. V dropped 1 base and J dropped 2 bases, with 14 bases sitting between them. Germline V gene lookup returns CDR1 LGHNA and CDR2 YSLEER.

The CDR3 here is CATSAFNTGELFF. CDR3 nucleotides: TGTGCCACCAGTGCATTTAACACCGGGGAGCTGTTTTTT. The chain couples TRBV24-1 to TRBJ2-2; D uncertain. V gave up 5 bases and J gave up 2 bases, with 5 bases separating them. Germline CDR1 and CDR2: KGHDR and SFDVKD. This CDR3 contains 13 residues.

The chain is built from TRBV5-1 and TRBJ1-2, with D tentatively TRBD1 (5 bases). The CDR3 sequence is 14 residues long. Germline CDR1 is SGHRS and CDR2 is YFSETQ. V lost 0 bases, J lost 8 bases, and 14 bases lay in between. CDR3 region: CASSLEGQAGGYTF. The CDR3 coding sequence is TGCGCCAGCAGCTTGGAGGGGCAGGCGGGGGGCTACACCTTC.

The chain has TRBV5-1 and TRBJ2-7, with a tentative D call TRBD1 (6 bases). The CDR3 has 13 residues. The V and J ends lost 4 bases and 3 bases respectively, with 11 bases between them. Germline lookup yields CDR1 SGHRS and CDR2 YFSETQ. CDR3 DNA: TGCGCCAGCAGCCCCTCGACAGGCTACGAGCAGTACTTC. Amino acid sequence: CASSPSTGYEQYF.

The chain joins TRBV7-9 to TRBJ1-4, with 9 bases lining up with TRBD1. V dropped 0 bases and J dropped 3; count of bases not matched to a gene: 5. Germline assignment: CDR1 SEHNR and CDR2 FQNEAQ (reference sequence). CDR3 size: 17 residues. The CDR3 region is CASSLAGTGRANEKLFF. The CDR3 coding sequence is TGTGCCAGCAGCTTAGCCGGGACAGGGAGGGCTAATGAAAAACTGTTTTTT.

The chain combines TRBV6-5 with TRBJ2-7, with TRBD1 as a possible D gene (6 bases). The CDR3 extends over 12 amino acids. Trimming removed 8 bases at V and 3 bases at J, with 11 bases between. Germline V gene data show CDR1 as MNHEY and CDR2 as SVGAGI. The CDR3 region has the DNA TGTGCCAGCGGACAGTGGGTCTACGAGCAGTACTTC. It yields the protein CASGQWVYEQYF.

As DNA, the CDR3 is TGTGCCAGCACCCACTCCTTTGGAGGGAACAATGAGCAGTTCTTC. Translated: CASTHSFGGNNEQFF. The chain recombines TRBV3-1 (or the pseudogene TRBV3-2) with TRBJ2-1, with D possibly TRBD2 on 6 matching bases. This CDR3 is 15 amino acids long. Trimming stripped 7 bases from V and 5 bases from J, with 18 bases between. Germline CDR1 reads LGHDT; CDR2 reads YNNKEL (reference sequence).

V gene TRBV9 combines with J gene TRBJ1-3; D call uncertain. CDR1 and CDR2 from the germline V gene are SGDLS and YYNGEE. The CDR3 contains 17 residues. The V end lost 0 bases, the J end lost 0 bases, and 13 bases lay between the germline ends. Here the CDR3 reads CASSVGPRLGSGNTIYF. DNA of the CDR3: TGTGCCAGCAGCGTAGGTCCCAGACTAGGCTCTGGAAACACCATATATTTT.

V gene TRBV2 combines with J gene TRBJ2-1; TRBD2 matches 9 bases. CDR3 size: 13 residues. CDR1 and CDR2 (germline): SNHLY, FYNNEI. Trimming cost V 7 bases and J 8 bases; bases outside gene matches: 6. The CDR3 protein is CASNGLAKYEQFF. The DNA of the CDR3 is TGTGCCAGCAACGGACTAGCGAAATATGAGCAGTTCTTC.

This clone has just one count. The CDR3 region has the DNA TGTGCCAGTAGTATAAGCGGGACAGGGTTCAAGCCCCAGCATTTT. It codes for CASSISGTGFKPQHF. This chain uses TRBV19 with TRBJ1-5; TRBD1 agrees at 9 bases. The CDR3 totals 15 residues. V was pared by 2 bases and J by 8 bases, with 7 bases of the junction left unmatched. The germline CDR1 and CDR2 sequences are LNHDA and SQIVND (reference sequence).

The chain has TRBV23-1 and TRBJ2-4, with TRBD1 identical over 9 bases. TRBV23-1 is treated as an ORF (open reading frame) with a function not yet certain. V trimming: 0 bases; J trimming: 0 bases; junction bases outside the gene matches: 15. The CDR3 extends over 21 amino acids. The CDR3 here is CASSQSGRGQGFMLAKNIQYF. In DNA form, the CDR3 reads TGCGCCAGCAGTCAATCGGGGAGGGGACAGGGATTTATGTTAGCCAAAAACATTCAGTACTTC.

Only a few counts were recorded for this clone. The chain recombines TRBV6-6 with TRBJ1-4; tentative D call: TRBD1 (5 bases). Per the germline V gene, CDR1 is MNHNY and CDR2 is SVGAGI (reference sequence). Trimming took off 10 bases at V and 5 bases at J, with 11 bases between the two ends. The CDR3 runs to 12 residues. The CDR3 sequence is CAISPGNEKLFF. The CDR3 DNA follows: TGTGCCATCTCCCCAGGGAATGAAAAACTGTTTTTT.

V gene TRBV6-5 combines with J gene TRBJ1-1, with 7 bases lining up with TRBD1. The CDR3 totals 14 residues. Germline V lookup: CDR1 MNHEY, CDR2 SVGAGI. The ends lost 7 bases at V and 7 bases at J; junction bases unmatched: 12. The CDR3: CASTKTGDSREAFF. The CDR3 DNA reads as TGTGCCAGCACCAAAACCGGGGACAGCCGTGAAGCTTTCTTT.

This chain links TRBV5-1 with TRBJ1-1, with a weak D call TRBD1 (6 bases). V lost 4 bases, J lost 2 bases, and 6 bases lay in between. CDR3 length equals 12 residues. CDR1 is SGHRS and CDR2 is YFSETQ in the germline V gene. As DNA, the CDR3 is TGCGCCAGCAGCGGGACAAACACTGAAGCTTTCTTT. Its protein is CASSGTNTEAFF.

The chain couples TRBV7-9 to TRBJ2-6, with 9 bases matching TRBD1. This CDR3 comprises 17 residues. In germline, CDR1 is SEHNR, CDR2 FQNEAQ (reference sequence). V was clipped by 5 bases and J by 3 bases; unmatched bases: 8. CDR3 nucleotide sequence: TGTGCCAGCAGCGTAGGGGACAGGGCCTTTGGGGCCAACGTCCTGACTTTC. Protein: CASSVGDRAFGANVLTF.

The CDR3 spells CASSVGYSSYNEQFF. The CDR3 nucleotides read TGTGCCAGCAGCGTAGGATATTCCAGTTACAATGAGCAGTTCTTC. The rearrangement joins TRBV9 to TRBJ2-1; no reliable D call. V lost 0 bases and J 4 bases, leaving 11 bases between the germline ends. Germline V gene lookup returns CDR1 SGDLS and CDR2 YYNGEE. The CDR3 totals 15 residues.

The V call is TRBV18, the J call TRBJ1-1; TRBD1 might be the D (6 bases). The CDR3 has 13 residues. With 6 bases removed from V and 4 bases from J, the gap between germline ends came to 12 bases. From germline, CDR1 is KGHSH and CDR2 LQKENI. The CDR3 DNA follows: TGTGCCAGCTCGCCCCAGGGGAGCACTGAAGCTTTCTTT. This encodes CASSPQGSTEAFF.

The chain links TRBV6-5 to TRBJ1-2; 10 positions agree with TRBD1. Germline CDR1 MNHEY, CDR2 SVGAGI. This CDR3 spans 14 amino acids. V was pared by 1 base and J by 8 bases, with 4 bases of the junction left unmatched. This CDR3 reads CASSYLGTGEGYTF. For the CDR3, the DNA is TGTGCCAGCAGTTACTTGGGGACAGGGGAAGGCTACACCTTC.

This clone was detected once. The V call is TRBV11-3, the J call TRBJ2-3; D is ambiguous. Germline-derived CDR1 and CDR2 are SGHNT and YENEEA. V dropped 3 bases and J dropped 2 bases, with 9 bases sitting between them. This CDR3 has 14 residues. The CDR3 region has the DNA TGTGCCAGCAGCTTTGGGCTCACCACAGATACGCAGTATTTT. As protein: CASSFGLTTDTQYF.

This clone has more than one count but fewer than ten. V is TRBV5-4 and J is TRBJ2-3; 7 nucleotides agree with TRBD2. Germline V gives CDR1 SGHNT, CDR2 YYREEE (reference sequence). The trim removed 4 bases at V and 3 bases at J, leaving 11 bases unmatched. CDR3 size: 16 residues. The CDR3 DNA sequence: TGTGCCAGCAGCGCCCCCCGAGAGCGGGGTACAGATACGCAGTATTTT. Encoded protein: CASSAPRERGTDTQYF.

A few counts support this clone. The rearrangement links TRBV19 to TRBJ1-5, with TRBD1 identical over 7 bases. The CDR3 contains 13 residues. V gave up 8 bases and J gave up 5 bases; unmatched junction bases: 6. Germline V lookup: CDR1 LNHDA, CDR2 SQIVND (reference sequence). As DNA, the CDR3 is TGTGCCAGTCGAAGGGGGCAGGATCAGCCCCAGCATTTT. Amino acids: CASRRGQDQPQHF.

The rearrangement links TRBV6-5 to TRBJ2-1; perhaps TRBD1 as D (6 bases). V dropped 7 bases and J dropped 10 bases, with 14 bases sitting between them. This CDR3 is built from 12 residues. Germline CDR1 MNHEY, CDR2 SVGAGI. The CDR3 sequence: CASTKGVNEQFF. The CDR3 DNA reads as TGTGCCAGCACCAAGGGGGTCAACGAGCAGTTCTTC.

V usage is TRBV18 and J usage is TRBJ1-1, with D perhaps matching TRBD1 (6 bases). From germline, CDR1 is KGHSH and CDR2 LQKENI. V lost 3 bases to trimming and J lost 0 bases, with 20 bases between them. CDR3 length: 18 amino acids. This chain's CDR3 is CASSPTRQKTGMNTEAFF. CDR3 in DNA: TGTGCCAGCTCACCCACTCGCCAAAAGACAGGAATGAACACTGAAGCTTTCTTT.

This chain uses TRBV2 with TRBJ2-2; D call uncertain. Germline assignment: CDR1 SNHLY and CDR2 FYNNEI. The CDR3 is 13 residues long. Trimming removed 4 bases from V and 3 bases from J, with 6 bases in between. CDR3 DNA sequence: TGTGCCAGCAGTGGAGACTACACCGGGGAGCTGTTTTTT. This sequence encodes CASSGDYTGELFF.

CDR3 nucleotides: TGTGCCAGCAGCCTTGGGGACAGGGGGCCCCAAGAGACCCAGTACTTC. Encoded protein: CASSLGDRGPQETQYF. The chain recombines TRBV11-3 with TRBJ2-5; 12 nucleotides match TRBD1. This CDR3 is built from 16 residues. CDR1 and CDR2 from the germline V gene are SGHNT and YENEEA. V lost 5 bases, J lost 1 base, and 5 bases stayed unmatched.

The chain is built from TRBV6-6 and TRBJ1-5; a possible D gene is TRBD1 (6 bases). Germline loops: CDR1 MNHNY, CDR2 SVGAGI (reference sequence). Trimming pared 6 bases from V and 5 bases from J, leaving 11 bases between. This CDR3 comprises 13 residues. Here the CDR3 DNA reads TGTGCCAGCAGAAGGACAGTTGATCAGCCCCAGCATTTT. Protein sequence: CASRRTVDQPQHF.